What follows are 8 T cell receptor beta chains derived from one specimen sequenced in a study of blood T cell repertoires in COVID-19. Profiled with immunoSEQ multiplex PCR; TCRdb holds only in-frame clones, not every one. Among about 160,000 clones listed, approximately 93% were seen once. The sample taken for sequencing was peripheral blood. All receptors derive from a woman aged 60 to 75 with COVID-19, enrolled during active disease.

The CDR3 is CASSHGTGLANTGELFF. DNA for the CDR3: TGTGCCAGCAGTCATGGGACAGGGCTGGCAAACACCGGGGAGCTGTTTTTT. The chain has TRBV4-2 and TRBJ2-2; 9 positions match TRBD1. The CDR3 loop spans 17 amino acids. The germline gives CDR1 LGHNA, CDR2 YNFKEQ. After removal of 6 bases from V and 2 bases from J, the junction contained 10 bases not matched to a gene.

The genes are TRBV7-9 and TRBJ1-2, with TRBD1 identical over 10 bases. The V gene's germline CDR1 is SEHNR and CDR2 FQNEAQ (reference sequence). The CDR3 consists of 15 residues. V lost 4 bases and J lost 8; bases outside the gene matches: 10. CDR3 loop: CASSSGTGDPWGYTF. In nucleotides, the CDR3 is TGTGCCAGCAGCTCCGGGACAGGGGATCCGTGGGGCTACACCTTC.

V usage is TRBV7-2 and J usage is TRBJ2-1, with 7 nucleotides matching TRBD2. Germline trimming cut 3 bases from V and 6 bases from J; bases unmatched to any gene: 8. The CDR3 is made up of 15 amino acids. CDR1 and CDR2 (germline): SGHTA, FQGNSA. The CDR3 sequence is CASSLSRGEGNEQFF. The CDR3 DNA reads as TGTGCCAGCAGCTTGTCACGGGGGGAAGGCAATGAGCAGTTCTTC.

The CDR3 protein is CASSSGLRGYTEAFF. Written as DNA, the CDR3 is TGCGCCAGCAGCTCGGGCCTGCGGGGATACACTGAAGCTTTCTTT. The rearrangement links TRBV5-1 to TRBJ1-1; the D is unclear. CDR3 length: 15 amino acids. Germline V gives CDR1 SGHRS, CDR2 YFSETQ. The V and J ends lost 3 bases and 3 bases respectively, with 15 bases between them. The entire variable domain, with the rest obtained from reference TRBV5-1 and TRBJ1-1, is as follows: KAGVTQTPRYLIKTRGQQVTLSCSPISGHRSVSWYQQTPGQGLQFLFEYFSETQRNKGNFPGRFSGRQFSNSRSEMNVSTLELGDSALYLCASSSGLRGYTEAFFGQGTRLTVV.

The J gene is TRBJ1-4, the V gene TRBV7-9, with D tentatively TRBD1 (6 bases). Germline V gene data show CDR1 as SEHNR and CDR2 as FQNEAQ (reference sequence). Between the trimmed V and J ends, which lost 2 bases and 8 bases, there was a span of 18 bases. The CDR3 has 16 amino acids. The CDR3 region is CASSLYSGRGNEKLFF. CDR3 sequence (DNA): TGTGCCAGCAGCTTATACTCCGGCAGGGGAAACGAAAAACTGTTTTTT. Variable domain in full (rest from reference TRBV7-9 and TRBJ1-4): DTGVSQNPRHKITKRGQNVTFRCDPISEHNRLYWYRQTLGQGPEFLTYFQNEAQLEKSRLLSDRFSAERPKGSFSTLEIQRTEQGDSAMYLCASSLYSGRGNEKLFFGSGTQLSVL.

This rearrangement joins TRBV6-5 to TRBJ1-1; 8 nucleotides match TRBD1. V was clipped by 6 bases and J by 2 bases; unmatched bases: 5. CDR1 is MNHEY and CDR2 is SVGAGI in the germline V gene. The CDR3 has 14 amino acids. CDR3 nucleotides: TGTGCCAGCAGCTCCGGGACAGGAAACACTGAAGCTTTCTTT. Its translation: CASSSGTGNTEAFF.

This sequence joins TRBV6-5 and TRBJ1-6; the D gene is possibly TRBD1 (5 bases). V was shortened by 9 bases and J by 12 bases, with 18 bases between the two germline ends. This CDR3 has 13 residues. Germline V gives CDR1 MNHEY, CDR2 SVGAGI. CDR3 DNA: TGTGCCAGTCATAAAGACAGACTAGAACCCCTCCACTTT. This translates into CASHKDRLEPLHF.

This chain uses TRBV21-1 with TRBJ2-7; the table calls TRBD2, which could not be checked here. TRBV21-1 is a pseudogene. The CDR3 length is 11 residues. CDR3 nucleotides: TGTGCCAGCACAAGCCCCTACGAGCAGTACTTC. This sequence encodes CASTSPYEQYF.